These 20 T cell receptor beta chains were sequenced from one sample in a study of blood T cell repertoires in COVID-19 (dated by TCRdb to the early 2020s). The library was generated by the immunoSEQ multiplex PCR assay. TCRdb re-hosts the immuneACCESS table, in-frame sequences only. Its copies lack some clones; in the studies checked, an unresolved V gene accounts for under half of them, and the cause for the rest is not known. The sample table records fewer than 75,000 clones; 80% to 95% of these occur just once. The ten largest account for about 4.5% of the sample. The sequencing input was peripheral blood. These receptors originate from a man in his fifties with active COVID-19.

V and J are TRBV6-5 and TRBJ1-4; 7 bases map to TRBD1. Germline V gives CDR1 MNHEY, CDR2 SVGAGI. J lost 7 bases, V lost 6 bases, and 8 bases had no gene match. The CDR3 is 14 amino acids. The CDR3 DNA reads as TGTGCCAGCAGGAAGGTTCAGGGGGTTGAAAAACTGTTTTTT. This sequence encodes CASRKVQGVEKLFF.

The chain has TRBV28 and TRBJ1-5; D possibly corresponds to TRBD1 (5 bases). Trimming cost V 5 bases and J 4 bases, with 12 bases left between them. CDR3 length: 14 amino acids. Germline CDR1 and CDR2: MDHEN and SYDVKM. The CDR3 nucleotides are TGTGCCAGCAGTAAACAGGCTAATAATCAGCCCCAGCATTTT. Residues: CASSKQANNQPQHF. The whole variable domain, remainder taken from reference TRBV28 and TRBJ1-5, is DVKVTQSSRYLVKRTGEKVFLECVQDMDHENMFWYRQDPGLGLRLIYFSYDVKMKEKGDIPEGYSVSREKKERFSLILESASTNQTSMYLCASSKQANNQPQHFGDGTRLSIL.

V usage is TRBV6-4 and J usage is TRBJ2-3, with D perhaps matching TRBD2 (6 bases). The germline V gene has CDR1 MRHNA and CDR2 SNTAGT. Trimming left V 2 bases short and J 1 base short, with 7 bases between. This CDR3 has 14 residues. The CDR3 is CASSDGGGTDTQYF. CDR3 in DNA: TGTGCCAGCAGTGACGGAGGGGGCACAGATACGCAGTATTTT.

V is TRBV11-2 and J is TRBJ2-4; 7 bases are shared with TRBD1. J lost 10 bases, V lost 4 bases, and 10 bases had no gene match. This CDR3 is 14 amino acids long. Germline V lookup: CDR1 SGHAT, CDR2 FQNNGV. This CDR3 is CASSSWTGGRIQYF. CDR3 bases: TGTGCCAGCAGCTCCTGGACAGGAGGTCGGATTCAGTACTTC.

The chain recombines TRBV6-5 with TRBJ1-2, with TRBD1 matching 12 bases. Germline CDR1 reads MNHEY; CDR2 reads SVGAGI. The CDR3 totals 15 residues. Trimming took 0 bases from V and 11 from J; bases not matched to a gene: 7. This CDR3 reads CASSYSVGTGGDYTF. The CDR3 DNA reads as TGTGCCAGCAGTTACTCGGTTGGGACAGGGGGCGATTACACCTTC.

This chain joins TRBV7-2 and TRBJ2-1; 8 positions agree with TRBD2. The ends lost 5 bases at V and 3 bases at J; junction bases unmatched: 6. The CDR3 consists of 15 residues. Germline V gene data show CDR1 as SGHTA and CDR2 as FQGNSA. CDR3 region: CASSGTSGVYNEQFF. The CDR3 DNA reads as TGTGCCAGCAGCGGAACTAGCGGCGTCTACAATGAGCAGTTCTTC.

This clone has only one observation. CDR3 region: CASSVGGYTEAFF. The CDR3 coding sequence is TGTGCCAGCAGCGTGGGGGGATACACTGAAGCTTTCTTT. The chain carries TRBV9 and TRBJ1-1, with D tentatively TRBD1 (5 bases). Germline V gives CDR1 SGDLS, CDR2 YYNGEE. CDR3 size: 13 residues. V was pared by 2 bases and J by 3 bases, with 8 bases between.

CDR3 sequence: CASRKGGVSNTEAFF. The CDR3, as DNA: TGTGCCTCACGCAAAGGGGGGGTTTCGAACACTGAAGCTTTCTTT. The chain combines TRBV6-5 with TRBJ1-1; TRBD1 is a possible D gene (6 bases). This CDR3 is 15 amino acids long. Germline values: CDR1 MNHEY, CDR2 SVGAGI. Trimming took 11 bases from V and 1 from J, leaving 20 bases between them.

This chain joins TRBV28 and TRBJ1-2; D is unclear. With 6 bases removed from V and 4 bases from J, the gap between germline ends came to 15 bases. Germline loops: CDR1 MDHEN, CDR2 SYDVKM. The CDR3 loop spans 14 amino acids. The CDR3 DNA follows: TGTGCCAGCAGATCCCCGGTGTCCATCTATGGCTACACCTTC. Translated: CASRSPVSIYGYTF.

V and J are TRBV11-2 and TRBJ1-2; D perhaps matches TRBD1 (6 bases). Looked up from germline, CDR1 is SGHAT and CDR2 is FQNNGV. The CDR3 loop spans 15 amino acids. The V end lost 5 bases, the J end lost 2 bases, and 15 bases lay between the germline ends. CDR3 sequence: CASSPETTGNYGYTF. The DNA of the CDR3 is TGTGCCAGCAGCCCCGAAACGACAGGAAACTATGGCTACACCTTC.

V gene TRBV12-5 combines with J gene TRBJ2-7; 14 bases line up with TRBD2. The CDR3 is 15 residues long. Per germline, CDR1 LGHNT and CDR2 FRNRAP. The J segment lost 6 bases and the V segment lost 7 bases, leaving 8 bases of the junction unmatched. The CDR3 DNA reads as TGTGCTAGTGCCCCACCAGGACTAGCGGGAGGCGAGCAGTACTTC. Protein: CASAPPGLAGGEQYF.

The chain links TRBV5-1 to TRBJ2-1; TRBD2 agrees at 12 bases. Trimming removed 2 bases from V and 1 base from J; junction bases left unmatched: 7. Germline-derived CDR1 and CDR2 are SGHRS and YFSETQ. The CDR3 loop spans 18 amino acids. Written as DNA, the CDR3 is TGCGCCAGCAGCTTTTCTCGGACTAGCGGGGTTTCCTACAATGAGCAGTTCTTC. This encodes CASSFSRTSGVSYNEQFF.

This sequence joins TRBV9 and TRBJ2-3; D gene ambiguous. From germline, CDR1 is SGDLS and CDR2 YYNGEE. This CDR3 has 12 amino acids. V was trimmed by 0 bases and J by 9 bases, leaving 8 bases between them. CDR3 loop: CASSVDAGTQYF. For the CDR3, the DNA is TGTGCCAGCAGCGTAGACGCAGGAACGCAGTATTTT.

The genes are TRBV7-9 and TRBJ1-5; no reliable D call. CDR1 and CDR2 from the germline V gene are SEHNR and FQNEAQ (reference sequence). CDR3 length equals 12 residues. Deletions cut 0 bases from V and 6 bases from J, with 3 bases between. The CDR3 here is CASSLAGQPQHF. In nucleotides, the CDR3 is TGTGCCAGCAGCTTAGCCGGTCAGCCCCAGCATTTT.

CDR3 sequence: CASSVDRGFNTGELFF. The CDR3 DNA is TGTGCCAGCAGCGTCGACAGGGGGTTTAACACCGGGGAGCTGTTTTTT. The chain employs TRBV9 and TRBJ2-2, with TRBD1 matching over 9 bases. Looked up from germline, CDR1 is SGDLS and CDR2 is YYNGEE. CDR3 length equals 16 residues. V shed 2 bases and J 2 bases; nucleotides not matched to a gene: 4.

CDR3 in amino acids: CASSVSGSGDTQYF. Written as DNA, the CDR3 is TGTGCCAGCAGTGTTAGCGGGAGCGGTGATACGCAGTATTTT. V usage is TRBV28 and J usage is TRBJ2-3; TRBD2 matches at 9 bases. The CDR3 runs 14 residues. The V gene end was trimmed by 5 bases and the J gene end by 6 bases; junction bases not matched to a gene: 6. Germline V gene lookup returns CDR1 MDHEN and CDR2 SYDVKM.

The gene calls are TRBV19 and TRBJ2-7, with 13 bases matching TRBD2. V shed 5 bases and J 1 base; nucleotides not matched to a gene: 5. The CDR3 extends over 16 amino acids. Germline CDR1 and CDR2: LNHDA and SQIVND (reference sequence). CDR3 DNA sequence: TGTGCCAGTAGTGGGGGGACTAGCGGGGCTTCCTACGAGCAGTACTTC. This codes for CASSGGTSGASYEQYF. Looking up the rest from reference TRBV19 and TRBJ2-7 gives the full variable domain: DGGITQSPKYLFRKEGQNVTLSCEQNLNHDAMYWYRQDPGQGLRLIYYSQIVNDFQKGDIAEGYSVSREKKESFPLTVTSAQKNPTAFYLCASSGGTSGASYEQYFGPGTRLTVT.

This chain connects TRBV28 to TRBJ1-2; D possibly corresponds to TRBD1 (5 bases). Trimming took off 5 bases at V and 4 bases at J, with 14 bases between the two ends. Germline V lookup: CDR1 MDHEN, CDR2 SYDVKM. This CDR3 has 14 amino acids. The CDR3 coding sequence is TGTGCCAGCAGTGGGACGGACTACTTCTATGGCTACACCTTC. It yields the protein CASSGTDYFYGYTF.

The chain carries TRBV27 and TRBJ2-3; 7 nucleotides align to TRBD2. V lost 1 base and J lost 3; bases outside the gene matches: 4. The CDR3 is made up of 15 amino acids. Germline V gene sequence: CDR1 MNHEY, CDR2 SMNVEV (reference sequence). DNA of the CDR3: TGTGCCAGCAGTTTATACGGGACTACAACAGATACGCAGTATTTT. The encoded protein is CASSLYGTTTDTQYF.

The chain is built from TRBV11-3 and TRBJ1-1; D call uncertain. This CDR3 has 13 residues. V was cut by 5 bases and J by 5 bases, with 12 bases left in between. From germline, CDR1 is SGHNT and CDR2 YENEEA. The CDR3 sequence: CASSPAGGTEAFF. CDR3 bases: TGTGCCAGCAGCCCCGCGGGAGGGACTGAAGCTTTCTTT.